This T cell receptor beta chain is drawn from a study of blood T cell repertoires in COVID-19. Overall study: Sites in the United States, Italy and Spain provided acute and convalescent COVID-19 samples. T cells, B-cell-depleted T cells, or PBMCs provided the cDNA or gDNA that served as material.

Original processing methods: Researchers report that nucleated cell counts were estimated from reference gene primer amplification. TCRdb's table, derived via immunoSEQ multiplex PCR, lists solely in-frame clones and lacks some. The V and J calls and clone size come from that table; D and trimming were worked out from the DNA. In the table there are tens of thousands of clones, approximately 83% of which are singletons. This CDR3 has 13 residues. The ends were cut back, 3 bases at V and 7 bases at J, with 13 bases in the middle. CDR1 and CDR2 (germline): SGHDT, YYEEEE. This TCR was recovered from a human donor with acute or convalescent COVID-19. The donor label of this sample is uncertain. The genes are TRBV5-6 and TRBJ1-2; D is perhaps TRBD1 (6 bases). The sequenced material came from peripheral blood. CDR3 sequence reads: CASSWGSGAGYTF. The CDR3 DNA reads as TGTGCCAGCAGCTGGGGGTCAGGGGCTGGCTACACCTTC.